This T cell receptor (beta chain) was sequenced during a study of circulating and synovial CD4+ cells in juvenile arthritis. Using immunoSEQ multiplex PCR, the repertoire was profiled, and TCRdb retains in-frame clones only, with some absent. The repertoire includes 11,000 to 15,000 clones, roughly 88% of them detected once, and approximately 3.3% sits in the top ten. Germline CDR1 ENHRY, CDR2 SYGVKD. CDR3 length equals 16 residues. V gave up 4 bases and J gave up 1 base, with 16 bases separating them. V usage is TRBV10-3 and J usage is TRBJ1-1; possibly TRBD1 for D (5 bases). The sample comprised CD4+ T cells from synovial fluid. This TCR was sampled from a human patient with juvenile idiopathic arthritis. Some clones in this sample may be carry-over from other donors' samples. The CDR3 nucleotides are TGTGCCATCAGTGGTCGGGGGGACGGACGGAACACTGAAGCTTTCTTT. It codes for CAISGRGDGRNTEAFF.